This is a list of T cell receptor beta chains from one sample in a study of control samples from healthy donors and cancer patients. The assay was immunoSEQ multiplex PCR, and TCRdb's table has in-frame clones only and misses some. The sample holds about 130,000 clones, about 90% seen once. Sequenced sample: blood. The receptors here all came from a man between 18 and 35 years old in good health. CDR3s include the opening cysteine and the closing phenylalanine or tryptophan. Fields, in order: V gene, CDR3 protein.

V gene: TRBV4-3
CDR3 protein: CASSQDTQGKYGYTF

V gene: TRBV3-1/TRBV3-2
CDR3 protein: CASSQDRTGGYTF

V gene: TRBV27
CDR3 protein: CASSPGRASYEQYF

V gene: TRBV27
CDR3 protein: CASRRLGQETQYF

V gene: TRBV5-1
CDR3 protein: CASNRDYNEQFF

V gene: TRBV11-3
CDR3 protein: CASSFSGRGVVGEQFF

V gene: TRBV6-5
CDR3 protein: CASRVQGANRSPLHF

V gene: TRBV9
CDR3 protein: CASSAQTETQYF

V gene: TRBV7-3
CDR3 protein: CASSFRRTDTQYF

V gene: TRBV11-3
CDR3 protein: CASSSLAGGNEQFF

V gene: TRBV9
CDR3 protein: CASSEDSSSGNTIYF

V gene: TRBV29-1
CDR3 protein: CSVEAGTGISGYTF

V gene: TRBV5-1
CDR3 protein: CASSSGQGAETQYF

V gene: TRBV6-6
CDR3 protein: CASRQGRRDTGELFF

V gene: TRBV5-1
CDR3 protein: CASSLGSGRPEETQYF

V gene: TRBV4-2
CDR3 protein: CASSQGLVGGDTQYF

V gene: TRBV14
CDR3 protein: CASSHAAGLTETQYF

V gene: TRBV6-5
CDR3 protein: CASSYEQGRVYEQYF

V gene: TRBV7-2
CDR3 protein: CASSERAGTASYNEQFF

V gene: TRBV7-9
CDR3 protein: CASRKNGGDRVNTGELFF

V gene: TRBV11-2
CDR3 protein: CASSLVSGANVLTF

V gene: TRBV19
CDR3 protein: CASSIVFGTSGSYEQYF

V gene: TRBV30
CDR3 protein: CAWLPVGYSGNTIYF

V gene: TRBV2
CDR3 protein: CASSEIMFLGLGIKETQYF

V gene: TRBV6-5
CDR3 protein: CASRIGTRTPYEQYF

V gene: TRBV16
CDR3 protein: CASSPRQAPAKNIQYF

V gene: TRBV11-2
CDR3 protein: CASSPILLAFGTDTQYF

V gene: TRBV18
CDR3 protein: CASSPGVFYNEQFF

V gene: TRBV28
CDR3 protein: CASSALGGNTIYF

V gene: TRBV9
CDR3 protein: CASSPDQGAEAFF

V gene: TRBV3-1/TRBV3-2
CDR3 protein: CASSQEKQGYNSPLHF

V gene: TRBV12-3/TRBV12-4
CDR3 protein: CASRVLENSPLHF

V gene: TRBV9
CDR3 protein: CASSVEASHEKLFF

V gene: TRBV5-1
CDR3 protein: CASSDRRQTGSYGYTF

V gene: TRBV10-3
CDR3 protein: CATLGTEAFF

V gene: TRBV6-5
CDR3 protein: CASSYSGQGDQPQHF

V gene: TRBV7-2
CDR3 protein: CASSIPAPDTQYF

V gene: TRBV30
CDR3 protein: CAGGGGTDTQYF

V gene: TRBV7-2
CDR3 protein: CASSLGPTGGREQYF

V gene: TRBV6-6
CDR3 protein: CASSRGLAGGVADTQYF

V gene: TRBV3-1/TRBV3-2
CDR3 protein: CASSQDGQGASFQETQYF

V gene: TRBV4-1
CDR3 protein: CASSQERWQGGNTIYF

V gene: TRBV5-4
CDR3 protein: CASNTLGDTQYF

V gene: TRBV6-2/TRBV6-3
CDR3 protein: CASSVVSAAGGGTQYF

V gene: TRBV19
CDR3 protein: CASNYRAGVKYF

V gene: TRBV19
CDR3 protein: CASNVGQEGTIYF

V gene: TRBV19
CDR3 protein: CASSSGQGKEQYF

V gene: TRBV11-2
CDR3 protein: CASSLGQGAHQPQHF

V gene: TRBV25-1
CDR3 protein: CASRQGVYGYTF

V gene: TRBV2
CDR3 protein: CASSEALLGWQSRDGYTF

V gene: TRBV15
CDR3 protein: CATSRAGQPSYEQYF